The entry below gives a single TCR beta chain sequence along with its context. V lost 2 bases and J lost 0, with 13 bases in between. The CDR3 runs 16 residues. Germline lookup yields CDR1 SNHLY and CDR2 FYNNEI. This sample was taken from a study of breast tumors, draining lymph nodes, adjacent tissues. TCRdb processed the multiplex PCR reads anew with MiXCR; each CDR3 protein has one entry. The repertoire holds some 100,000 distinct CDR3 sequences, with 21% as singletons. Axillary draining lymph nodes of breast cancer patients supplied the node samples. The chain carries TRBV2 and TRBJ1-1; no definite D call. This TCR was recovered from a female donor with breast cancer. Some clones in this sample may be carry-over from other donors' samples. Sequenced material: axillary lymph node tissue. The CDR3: CASSERSLGMNTEAFF. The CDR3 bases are TGTGCCAGCAGTGAACGATCTCTCGGGATGAACACTGAAGCTTTCTTT.